This section outlines one T cell receptor (beta chain) sequence together with its context. The antigen is not known. These data come from a study of T cell repertoires in cytomegalovirus infection. About the study: CMV epitopes used comprised recently identified HLA-C-restricted ones and well-studied HLA-B-restricted ones. Study-level findings and limits: CMV carriers with the relevant HLA were identified by cumulative public TCR beta family frequency.

Germline CDR1 is SNHLY and CDR2 is FYNNEI. Trimming shortened V by 7 bases and J by 3 bases, and 5 bases separated the two germline ends. CDR3 length: 11 residues. TCRdb called the reads again in MiXCR, with one record for every CDR3 protein. Of some 700,000 distinct CDR3 sequences in the sample, 30% to 35% were seen once. The sequencing here drew on cultured PBMCs, taken from culture after CMV antigen stimulation. This chain joins TRBV2 and TRBJ2-3; no reliable D call. This receptor was obtained from a human donor in good health (CMV status not recorded). Some clones in this sample may be carry-over from other donors' samples. The CDR3 DNA follows: TGTGCCAGCACCGCGACAGATACGCAGTATTTT. Translating it yields CASTATDTQYF.